Following are 9 T cell receptor beta chains from one sample sequenced in a study of identical twins. Each CDR3 protein gets one entry after TCRdb re-called the 5' RACE reads with MiXCR. The table records about 530,000 distinct CDR3 sequences, 20% to 25% of them present only once. These same data were also listed under a study on yellow fever vaccine responses in identical twins.

Sequencing was performed on CD4+ T cells sorted from blood. The receptors stem from a woman between 18 and 30 years old in good health.

The gene calls are TRBV20-1 and TRBJ1-2; D might be TRBD1 (6 bases). Between the trimmed V and J ends, which lost 3 bases and 5 bases, there was a span of 13 bases. The V gene's germline CDR1 is DFQATT and CDR2 SNEGSKA (reference sequence). The CDR3 contains 13 residues. The CDR3 DNA reads as TGCAGTGCTAGTTTGACAGGTGGATATGGCTACACCTTC. Its translation is CSASLTGGYGYTF.

This clonotype appeared a few times. The chain combines TRBV2 with TRBJ2-7; maybe TRBD1 (5 bases). Germline CDR1 and CDR2: SNHLY and FYNNEI. Deletions cut 6 bases from V and 0 bases from J, with 12 bases between. The CDR3 loop spans 14 amino acids. CDR3 DNA sequence: TGTGCCAGCAGACAGGAAACCAGCTCCTACGAGCAGTACTTC. Its protein is CASRQETSSYEQYF.

The CDR3 spells CASRKDSYNEQFF. The CDR3 nucleotides are TGTGCCAGCAGAAAGGACTCCTACAATGAGCAGTTCTTC. The V and J genes are TRBV12-3 or TRBV12-4 and TRBJ2-1; D gene ambiguous. CDR3 length: 13 residues. V lost 6 bases and J 0 bases, leaving 6 bases between the germline ends.

This clonotype occurred a few times. The V call is TRBV6-5, the J call TRBJ2-5; D perhaps matches TRBD2 (5 bases). CDR1 is MNHEY and CDR2 is SVGAGI in the germline V gene. The CDR3 consists of 15 residues. The V and J ends lost 4 bases and 0 bases respectively, with 12 bases between them. This CDR3 reads CASSSDYLYQETQYF. Written as DNA, the CDR3 is TGTGCCAGCAGTTCCGACTACCTGTACCAAGAGACCCAGTACTTC.

A few counts support this clonotype. V usage is TRBV12-3 or TRBV12-4 and J usage is TRBJ2-5; unclear D gene. This CDR3 is built from 12 residues. Trimming took off 4 bases at V and 5 bases at J, with 8 bases between the two ends. CDR3 amino acids: CASSSSWETQYF. The CDR3 coding sequence is TGTGCCAGCAGTTCATCCTGGGAGACCCAGTACTTC.

This clonotype was detected a few times. V and J are TRBV12-3 or TRBV12-4 and TRBJ2-7; D is undetermined. The CDR3 length is 14 residues. V shed 6 bases and J shed 2 bases, with 14 bases lying between them. In DNA, the CDR3 is TGTGCCAGCAGCGGGCGGCGGCATCCCTACGAGCAGTACTTC. This gives the protein CASSGRRHPYEQYF.

V usage is TRBV7-9 and J usage is TRBJ1-1, with TRBD1 as a possible D gene (5 bases). CDR1 and CDR2 (germline): SEHNR, FQNEAQ (reference sequence). There are 17 residues in the CDR3. Trimming stripped 2 bases from V and 1 base from J, with 17 bases between. DNA of the CDR3: TGTGCCAGCAGCTTATTGGGCTGGGGGGTAGGGAACACTGAAGCTTTCTTT. Encoded protein: CASSLLGWGVGNTEAFF. Supplemented by reference TRBV7-9 and TRBJ1-1, the full variable domain reads DTGVSQNPRHKITKRGQNVTFRCDPISEHNRLYWYRQTLGQGPEFLTYFQNEAQLEKSRLLSDRFSAERPKGSFSTLEIQRTEQGDSAMYLCASSLLGWGVGNTEAFFGQGTRLTVV.

The chain is built from TRBV5-5 and TRBJ1-4; D uncertain. Germline V CDR1 and CDR2: SGHKS, YYEKEE (reference sequence). The CDR3 consists of 16 residues. V was shortened by 4 bases and J by 0 bases, with 13 bases between the two germline ends. CDR3 residues: CASSASRIATNEKLFF. For the CDR3, the DNA is TGTGCCAGCAGCGCCTCAAGGATAGCAACTAATGAAAAACTGTTTTTT.

This clonotype occurred a few times. The chain is built from TRBV25-1 and TRBJ1-1, with 8 bases identical to TRBD1. CDR1 MGHDK and CDR2 SYGVNS come from the germline V gene. This CDR3 has 15 amino acids. The V gene end was trimmed by 7 bases and the J gene end by 4 bases; junction bases not matched to a gene: 11. The CDR3 bases are TGTGCCAGCACCCCGGACAGGGTAGTTAGCACTGAAGCTTTCTTT. Its translation is CASTPDRVVSTEAFF.